These T cell receptor beta chains were read from a single sample in a study of identical twins. MiXCR was run by TCRdb on the 5' RACE reads, yielding one entry per CDR3 protein. The sample has around 220,000 distinct CDR3 sequences; around 15% are singletons. Specimen: memory (CD45RO+) T cells sorted from blood. The source is a woman aged 18-29 years in good health. Both conserved end residues are part of each CDR3. A D gene is named only where the DNA matches it firmly. Clone size is shown for a subset of rows, as once, few, many or a class of expanded clone.

D gene	J gene	clone size	V gene	CDR3 protein	CDR3 DNA
TRBD2	TRBJ2-7	few	TRBV12-3/TRBV12-4	CASSWGGYEQYF	TGTGCCAGCAGTTGGGGGGGCTACGAGCAGTACTTC
NA	TRBJ1-3	many	TRBV6-5	CASSYGGLSGNTIYF	TGTGCCAGCAGTTACGGGGGCCTCTCTGGAAACACCATATATTTT
NA	TRBJ2-4	NA	TRBV18	CASSPQGAKNIQYF	TGTGCCAGCTCACCTCAGGGGGCCAAAAACATTCAGTACTTC
TRBD2	TRBJ2-7	many	TRBV20-1	CSASDPLFREGSYEQYF	TGCAGTGCTAGTGACCCCTTATTTCGGGAGGGCTCCTACGAGCAGTACTTC
TRBD2	TRBJ2-3	few	TRBV11-2	CASSLVLAGESDTQYF	TGTGCCAGCAGCTTAGTCCTAGCGGGAGAGTCAGATACGCAGTATTTT
TRBD1	TRBJ2-4	NA	TRBV27	CASRGMGQGKNIQYF	TGTGCCAGCAGGGGTATGGGACAGGGGAAAAACATTCAGTACTTC
NA	TRBJ2-5	NA	TRBV20-1	CSAQIIGGQETQYF	TGCAGTGCTCAAATCATTGGAGGACAGGAGACCCAGTACTTC
TRBD1	TRBJ1-6	few	TRBV9	CASSVAGDSFYNSPLHF	TGTGCCAGCAGCGTAGCTGGGGACAGTTTCTATAATTCACCCCTCCACTTT
NA	TRBJ2-5	few	TRBV5-6	CASSSARRGRGETQYF	TGTGCCAGCAGCTCGGCCCGGCGAGGAAGGGGGGAGACCCAGTACTTC
NA	TRBJ2-1	once	TRBV24-1	CATSDLWGEQFF	TGTGCCACCAGTGATTTATGGGGTGAGCAGTTCTTC
TRBD2	TRBJ2-1	few	TRBV20-1	CSARDPLAGGGLYNEQFF	TGCAGTGCTAGAGACCCCTTAGCGGGAGGGGGCCTGTACAATGAGCAGTTCTTC
TRBD1	TRBJ1-1	few	TRBV5-1	CASSTQGTANTEAFF	TGCGCCAGCAGCACCCAAGGGACAGCGAACACTGAAGCTTTCTTT
NA	TRBJ1-2	NA	TRBV10-2	CASSESDYGYTF	TGCGCCAGCAGTGAGTCTGACTATGGCTACACCTTC
TRBD1	TRBJ1-6	many	TRBV30	CAWRGQEVSPLHF	TGTGCCTGGAGGGGACAGGAGGTTTCACCCCTCCACTTT
TRBD1	TRBJ1-6	NA	TRBV7-9	CASSLSRTGVSPLHF	TGTGCCAGCAGCTTATCCCGGACAGGGGTCTCACCCCTCCACTTT
NA	TRBJ1-1	few	TRBV6-5	CASAFPNTEAFF	TGTGCCAGCGCTTTTCCGAACACTGAAGCTTTCTTT
NA	TRBJ2-2	many	TRBV5-1	CASSFGSENTGELFF	TGCGCCAGCAGCTTCGGGTCAGAAAACACCGGGGAGCTGTTTTTT
NA	TRBJ2-7	NA	TRBV29-1	CSVVWRGEEQYF	TGCAGCGTTGTATGGAGAGGAGAGGAGCAGTACTTC
NA	TRBJ1-4	NA	TRBV9	CASSVGGSNEKLFF	TGTGCCAGCAGCGTAGGTGGATCTAATGAAAAACTGTTTTTT
NA	TRBJ1-2	NA	TRBV20-1	CSARERPNYGYTF	TGCAGTGCTAGAGAAAGGCCGAACTATGGCTACACCTTC
TRBD1	TRBJ1-1	few	TRBV9	CASSVGQGTENTEAFF	TGTGCCAGCAGCGTAGGACAGGGTACAGAGAACACTGAAGCTTTCTTT
NA	TRBJ2-4	few	TRBV2	CASSVTGSGNIQYF	TGTGCCAGCAGTGTCACAGGTTCGGGAAACATTCAGTACTTC
TRBD2	TRBJ2-3	few	TRBV6-2/TRBV6-3	CASSYERAGGPRTDTQYF	TGTGCCAGCAGTTACGAGAGGGCGGGAGGGCCGCGGACAGATACGCAGTATTTT
TRBD2	TRBJ2-3	few	TRBV10-3	CAISPGGVMGNTQYF	TGTGCCATCAGCCCTGGGGGGGTGATGGGTAATACGCAGTATTTT
NA	TRBJ1-4	few	TRBV2	CASSEGAEDEKLFF	TGTGCCAGCAGTGAAGGGGCAGAGGACGAAAAACTGTTTTTT
TRBD2	TRBJ2-1	NA	TRBV27	CASSLSAGTSGRIWEQFF	TGTGCCAGCAGTTTATCCGCTGGGACTAGCGGGAGAATTTGGGAGCAGTTCTTC
NA	TRBJ1-1	few	TRBV15	CATSRDDLRSEAFF	TGTGCCACCAGCAGAGATGATTTGAGGTCTGAAGCTTTCTTT
NA	TRBJ1-1	NA	TRBV20-1	CSAATGGRGTEAFF	TGCAGTGCTGCCACCGGGGGCCGAGGCACTGAAGCTTTCTTT
NA	TRBJ2-3	many	TRBV10-3	CAIRKSDTQYF	TGTGCCATCAGGAAGAGTGATACGCAGTATTTT
NA	TRBJ2-3	NA	TRBV5-1	CASSLRTQMVDTQYF	TGCGCCAGCAGCTTAAGGACCCAAATGGTAGATACGCAGTATTTT
TRBD2	TRBJ2-1	many	TRBV12-3/TRBV12-4	CASSLQRGGRNEQFF	TGTGCCAGCAGTTTACAGCGGGGGGGCCGAAATGAGCAGTTCTTC
TRBD2	TRBJ2-3	NA	TRBV4-1	CASSQSSGGARDTQYF	TGCGCCAGCAGCCAATCGAGCGGGGGGGCAAGAGATACGCAGTATTTT
NA	TRBJ2-7	many	TRBV7-9	CASSSNLYEQYF	TGTGCCAGCAGCTCAAATCTCTACGAGCAGTACTTC
NA	TRBJ1-2	NA	TRBV3-1	CASSQDSGAGYTF	TGTGCCAGCAGCCAAGATTCGGGAGCTGGCTACACCTTC
NA	TRBJ1-2	NA	TRBV5-6	CASSFAGQQYGYTF	TGTGCCAGCAGCTTTGCGGGACAACAATATGGCTACACCTTC
TRBD1	TRBJ1-1	many	TRBV12-3/TRBV12-4	CASSFSGTGYEAFF	TGTGCCAGCAGTTTTTCCGGGACAGGGTACGAAGCTTTCTTT
NA	TRBJ2-1	NA	TRBV7-2	CASSLRTGLGGQFF	TGTGCCAGCAGCTTACGAACTGGGCTGGGAGGGCAGTTCTTC
NA	TRBJ2-1	NA	TRBV3-1	CASSTPQKNGHEQFF	TGTGCCAGCAGCACCCCCCAGAAAAACGGGCATGAGCAGTTCTTC
NA	TRBJ2-5	few	TRBV5-1	CASSGTWVRETQYF	TGCGCCAGCAGCGGGACATGGGTCCGTGAGACCCAGTACTTC